The clone carrying this T cell receptor (beta chain) was seen only a few times. Its antigen is unknown. Library preparation (for TCRbeta) was performed with unique molecular identifiers. Using its own MiXCR run on the PCR reads, TCRdb lists one record per CDR3 protein. The table records approximately 980,000 distinct CDR3 sequences, 25% to 30% of them present only once. This CDR3 has 15 amino acids. The V gene lost 1 base and the J gene lost 5 bases, with 14 bases spanning the gap. Looked up from germline, CDR1 is DFQATT and CDR2 is SNEGSKA (reference sequence). This sample was taken from a study of T-cell reconstitution after alpha-beta-depleted transplantation in children. Study-wide findings and caveats: Newly produced T cells mostly provided counts and TCRbeta diversity after one year, as hyperexpanded clones declined. Elevated TCRbeta diversity at day 60 was traced, in some patients, to surviving recipient T cells and thymic progenitors.

The clonotype was recovered from a boy under three years old who had a stem cell transplant for SCID, so the T cells may come from the graft donor. The specimen was PBMCs, mostly from graft donor cells, collected 360 days after TCRalphabeta/CD19-depleted stem cell transplant. The chain carries TRBV20-1 and TRBJ2-2, with a possible D match to TRBD1 (7 bases). CDR3 sequence (DNA): TGCAGTGCTAGAGGCCCGCAGGGGGGTACCGGGGAGCTGTTTTTT. It translates to CSARGPQGGTGELFF.